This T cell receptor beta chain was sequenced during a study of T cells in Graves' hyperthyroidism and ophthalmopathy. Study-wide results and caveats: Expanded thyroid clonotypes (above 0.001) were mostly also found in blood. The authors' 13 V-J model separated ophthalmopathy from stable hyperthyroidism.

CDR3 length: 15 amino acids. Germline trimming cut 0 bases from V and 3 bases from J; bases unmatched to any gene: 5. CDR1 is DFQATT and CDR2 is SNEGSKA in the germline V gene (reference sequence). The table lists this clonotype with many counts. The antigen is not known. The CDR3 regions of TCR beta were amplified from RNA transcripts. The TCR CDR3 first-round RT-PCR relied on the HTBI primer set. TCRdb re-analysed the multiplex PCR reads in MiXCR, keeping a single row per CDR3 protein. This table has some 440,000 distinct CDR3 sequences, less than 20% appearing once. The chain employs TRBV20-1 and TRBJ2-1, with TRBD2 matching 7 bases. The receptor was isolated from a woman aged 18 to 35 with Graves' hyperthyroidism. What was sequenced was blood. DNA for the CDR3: TGCAGTGCTAGAGACCTAGCGGACCGCTACAATGAGCAGTTCTTC. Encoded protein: CSARDLADRYNEQFF.